The 10 T cell receptor beta chains in this list originate from one sample, sequenced in a study of blood T cell repertoires in COVID-19. Profiling relied on immunoSEQ multiplex PCR, and the TCRdb table lists in-frame clones only, not all of them. The table has approximately 120,000 clones, roughly 90% seen once. The sequencing input was peripheral blood. All receptors come from a human donor with acute or convalescent COVID-19. The donor label of this sample is uncertain.

This clone was observed a handful of times. The chain couples TRBV6-6 to TRBJ2-3; 9 positions agree with TRBD2. The CDR3 is made up of 13 amino acids. The germline V gene encodes CDR1 MNHNY and CDR2 SVGAGI (reference sequence). The ends lost 6 bases at V and 6 bases at J; junction bases unmatched: 4. The CDR3 reads CASRPAGGDTQYF. Written as DNA, the CDR3 is TGTGCCAGCAGGCCTGCGGGGGGGGATACGCAGTATTTT.

The rearrangement links TRBV6-5 to TRBJ2-7; 7 bases are a match to TRBD2. The length of the CDR3 is 13 residues. CDR1 is MNHEY, CDR2 SVGAGI, per germline. Germline trimming cut 2 bases from V and 9 bases from J; bases unmatched to any gene: 7. As DNA, the CDR3 is TGTGCCAGCAGTTACATCGCGGGGAGGGGGCAGTACTTC. Translating gives CASSYIAGRGQYF.

This clone was observed a few times. The genes are TRBV19 and TRBJ1-3; D is perhaps TRBD1 (6 bases). V gave up 8 bases and J gave up 3 bases, with 23 bases separating them. CDR1 LNHDA and CDR2 SQIVND come from the germline V gene (reference sequence). This CDR3 contains 17 residues. The CDR3 nucleotides read TGTGCCAGTTCAGCAGGGGAAAGGATATCCTTTGGAAACACCATATATTTT. Its protein is CASSAGERISFGNTIYF.

The chain is built from TRBV28 and TRBJ1-5; 8 nucleotides match TRBD1. Trimming removed 8 bases from V and 4 bases from J; junction bases left unmatched: 10. CDR3 length: 15 amino acids. CDR1 MDHEN and CDR2 SYDVKM come from the germline V gene. The CDR3: CASGQDRALNQPQHF. For the CDR3, the DNA is TGTGCCAGCGGCCAGGACAGGGCTTTAAATCAGCCCCAGCATTTT.

The chain links TRBV7-3 to TRBJ2-3; possible D gene TRBD2, 7 bases. CDR1 and CDR2 from the germline V gene are SGHTA and FQGTGA. There are 15 residues in the CDR3. V lost 5 bases and J lost 1, with 13 bases in between. This chain's CDR3 is CASSPEGGRTDTQYF. CDR3 bases: TGTGCCAGCAGCCCCGAGGGGGGGCGCACAGATACGCAGTATTTT.

This clone was found a few times. The genes are TRBV28 and TRBJ2-5; 9 positions match TRBD1. Germline V gene data show CDR1 as MDHEN and CDR2 as SYDVKM. V shed 5 bases and J 5 bases; nucleotides not matched to a gene: 9. This CDR3 is built from 15 residues. CDR3 DNA: TGTGCCAGCAGTCAAACAGGGGGCTTCTGGGAGACCCAGTACTTC. Its protein product is CASSQTGGFWETQYF.

This rearrangement joins TRBV7-6 to TRBJ2-3, with D tentatively TRBD1 (6 bases). V was pared by 5 bases and J by 4 bases, with 16 bases between. This CDR3 comprises 15 residues. Germline V gene sequence: CDR1 SGHVS, CDR2 FNYEAQ. The CDR3 DNA sequence: TGTGCCAGCAGCCTCCGGACAGCTGGCGCAGATACGCAGTATTTT. This gives the protein CASSLRTAGADTQYF.

Here the CDR3 DNA reads TGTGCCAGCATTCCGCGGGAGAAGTCCTACAATGAGCAGTTCTTC. Translation: CASIPREKSYNEQFF. V usage is TRBV2 and J usage is TRBJ2-1; TRBD2 matches 7 bases. V dropped 7 bases and J dropped 1; count of bases not matched to a gene: 7. Germline V gene lookup returns CDR1 SNHLY and CDR2 FYNNEI. The CDR3 sequence is 15 residues long.

The rearrangement uses TRBV7-6 and TRBJ1-5, with unresolved D. V lost 1 base, J lost 4 bases, and 11 bases lay in between. Looked up from germline, CDR1 is SGHVS and CDR2 is FNYEAQ. The CDR3 runs to 15 residues. Written as DNA, the CDR3 is TGTGCCAGCAGCTTAGTTGAGGGTCCAAATCAGCCCCAGCATTTT. It specifies CASSLVEGPNQPQHF.

The chain is built from TRBV18 and TRBJ2-7; D remains unclear. The CDR3 covers 13 residues. From germline, CDR1 is KGHSH and CDR2 LQKENI. The V end was cut by 0 bases, the J end by 6 bases, with 9 bases between. The CDR3 DNA reads as TGTGCCAGCTCACCACCTAGCAGCTCCGAGCAGTACTTC. It is translated as CASSPPSSSEQYF. The variable domain in full, with the rest retrieved from reference TRBV18 and TRBJ2-7, is NAGVMQNPRHLVRRRGQEARLRCSPMKGHSHVYWYRQLPEEGLKFMVYLQKENIIDESGMPKERFSAEFPKEGPSILRIQQVVRGDSAAYFCASSPPSSSEQYFGPGTRLTVT.